Given below is one TCR beta chain in context. What it recognizes is unknown. Trimming cost V 3 bases and J 2 bases; bases outside gene matches: 3. This CDR3 has 15 residues. Per the germline V gene, CDR1 is MNHEY and CDR2 is SMNVEV (reference sequence). The protocol was immunoSEQ multiplex PCR, while the TCRdb copy is restricted to in-frame clones and leaves out a portion. The table includes some 350,000 clones, around 90% detected once. This entry is derived from a study of Ad26.COV2.S vaccination and SARS-CoV-2 variants. General study findings and limits: Spike-specific TCR breadth was greater in vaccine than placebo recipients. Total responses of T cells may have been underestimated by the analyses of TCR breadth and depth. Breadth measured for non-spike TCRs was similar across vaccine and placebo recipients. In vaccinated individuals, spike-specific CD8+ and CD4+ T cell responses reportedly displayed substantial breadth.

Sequenced here: peripheral blood, sampled after recovery from COVID-19. This sequence joins TRBV27 and TRBJ2-1; TRBD2 agrees at 8 bases. The sequence came from a human donor who had recovered from COVID-19. CDR3 coding DNA: TGTGCCAGCAGTTTCCGGGGGGGTCCCTACAATGAGCAGTTCTTC. This sequence encodes CASSFRGGPYNEQFF.